This TCR beta chain was sequenced during a study of T cell changes during pregnancy in multiple sclerosis. CDR1 and CDR2 (germline): SGHRS, YFSETQ. The CDR3 covers 15 residues. V was clipped by 2 bases and J by 4 bases, with 15 bases between them. Using immunoSEQ multiplex PCR, the repertoire was profiled, and TCRdb retains in-frame clones only, with some absent. The sample has around 66,000 clones, 91% seen once. V and J are TRBV5-1 and TRBJ2-5; possibly TRBD2 for D (7 bases). Sequenced material: peripheral blood, taken in the third trimester of pregnancy. The source of this sequence is a female donor in good health, enrolled as a control in a pregnancy study. The CDR3 protein is CASSLGGAYAETQYF. Written as DNA, the CDR3 is TGCGCCAGCAGCTTAGGGGGGGCGTACGCAGAGACCCAGTACTTC. The whole variable domain, filled in from reference TRBV5-1 and TRBJ2-5, reads KAGVTQTPRYLIKTRGQQVTLSCSPISGHRSVSWYQQTPGQGLQFLFEYFSETQRNKGNFPGRFSGRQFSNSRSEMNVSTLELGDSALYLCASSLGGAYAETQYFGPGTRLLVL.